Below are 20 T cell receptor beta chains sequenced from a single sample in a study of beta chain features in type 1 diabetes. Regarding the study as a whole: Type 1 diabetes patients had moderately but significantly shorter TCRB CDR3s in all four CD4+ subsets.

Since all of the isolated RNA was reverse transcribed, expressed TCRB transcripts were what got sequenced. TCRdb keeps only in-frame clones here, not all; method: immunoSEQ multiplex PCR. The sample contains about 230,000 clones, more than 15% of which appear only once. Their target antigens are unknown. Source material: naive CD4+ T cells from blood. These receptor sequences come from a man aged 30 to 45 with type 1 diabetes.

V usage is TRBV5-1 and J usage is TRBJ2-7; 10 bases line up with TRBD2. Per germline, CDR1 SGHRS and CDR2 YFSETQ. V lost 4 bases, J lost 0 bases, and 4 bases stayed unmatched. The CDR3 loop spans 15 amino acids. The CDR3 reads CASSAGLASSYEQYF. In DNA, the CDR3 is TGCGCCAGCAGCGCGGGACTAGCGAGCTCCTACGAGCAGTACTTC.

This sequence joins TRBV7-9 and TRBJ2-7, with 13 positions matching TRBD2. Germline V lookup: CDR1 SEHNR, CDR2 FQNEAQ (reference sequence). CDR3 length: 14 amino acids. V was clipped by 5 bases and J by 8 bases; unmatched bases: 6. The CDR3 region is CASSPTSGRAKQYF. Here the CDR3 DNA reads TGTGCCAGCAGCCCCACTAGCGGGAGGGCCAAGCAGTACTTC.

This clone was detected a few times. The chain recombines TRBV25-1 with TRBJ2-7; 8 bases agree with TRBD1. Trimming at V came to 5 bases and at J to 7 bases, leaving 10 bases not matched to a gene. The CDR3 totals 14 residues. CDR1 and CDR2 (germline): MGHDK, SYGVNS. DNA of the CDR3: TGTGCCAGCAGTCCCCGCACAGGGGGGAAAGAGCAGTACTTC. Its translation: CASSPRTGGKEQYF.

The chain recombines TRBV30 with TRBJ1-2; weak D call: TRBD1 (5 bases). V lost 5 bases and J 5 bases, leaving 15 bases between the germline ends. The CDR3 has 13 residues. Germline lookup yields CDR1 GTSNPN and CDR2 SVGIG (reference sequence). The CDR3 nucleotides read TGTGCCTGGCAGATTTTCAGGGCATATGGCTACACCTTC. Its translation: CAWQIFRAYGYTF.

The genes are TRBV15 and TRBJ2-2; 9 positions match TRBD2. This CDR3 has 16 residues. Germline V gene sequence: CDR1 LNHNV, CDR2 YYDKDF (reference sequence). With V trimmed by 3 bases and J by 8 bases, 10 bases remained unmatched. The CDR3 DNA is TGTGCCACCAGCAGCAACGCGGGACTAGCTATAGGGGAGCTGTTTTTT. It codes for CATSSNAGLAIGELFF.

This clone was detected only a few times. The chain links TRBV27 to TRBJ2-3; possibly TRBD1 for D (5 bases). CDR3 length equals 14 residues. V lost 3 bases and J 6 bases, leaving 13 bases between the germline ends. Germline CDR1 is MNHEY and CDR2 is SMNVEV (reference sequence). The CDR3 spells CASSLSVPGDTQYF. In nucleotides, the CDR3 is TGTGCCAGCAGTTTGTCTGTCCCAGGGGATACGCAGTATTTT.

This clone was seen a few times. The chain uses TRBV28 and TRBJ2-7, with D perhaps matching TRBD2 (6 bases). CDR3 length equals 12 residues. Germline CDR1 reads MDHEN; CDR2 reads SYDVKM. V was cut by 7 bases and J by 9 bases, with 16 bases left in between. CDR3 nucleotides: TGTGCCAGCACCGACGAGGGAGGTGTGCAGTACTTC. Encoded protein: CASTDEGGVQYF. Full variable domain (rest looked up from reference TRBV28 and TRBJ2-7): DVKVTQSSRYLVKRTGEKVFLECVQDMDHENMFWYRQDPGLGLRLIYFSYDVKMKEKGDIPEGYSVSREKKERFSLILESASTNQTSMYLCASTDEGGVQYFGPGTRLTVT.

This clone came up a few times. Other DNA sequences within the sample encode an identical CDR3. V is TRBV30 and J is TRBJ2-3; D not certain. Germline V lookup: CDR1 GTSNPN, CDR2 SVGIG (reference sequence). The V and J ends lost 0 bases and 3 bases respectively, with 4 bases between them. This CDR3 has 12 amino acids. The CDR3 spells CAWSVGTDTQYF. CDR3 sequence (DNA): TGTGCCTGGAGTGTAGGGACAGATACGCAGTATTTT.

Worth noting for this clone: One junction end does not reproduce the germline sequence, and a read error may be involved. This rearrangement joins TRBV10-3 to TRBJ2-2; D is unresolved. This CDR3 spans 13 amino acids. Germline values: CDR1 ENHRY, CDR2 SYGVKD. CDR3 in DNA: TGTGCCAACAGTGGAACCCAAGAGAGGGAGCTGTTTTTT. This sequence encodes CANSGTQERELFF.

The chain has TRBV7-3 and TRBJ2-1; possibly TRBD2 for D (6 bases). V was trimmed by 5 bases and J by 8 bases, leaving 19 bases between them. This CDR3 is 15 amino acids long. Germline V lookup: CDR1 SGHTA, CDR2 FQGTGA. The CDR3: CASSRSGATVDEQFF. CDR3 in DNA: TGTGCCAGCAGCCGTAGCGGAGCCACAGTGGATGAGCAGTTCTTC. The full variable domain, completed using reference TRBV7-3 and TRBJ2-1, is GAGVSQTPSNKVTEKGKYVELRCDPISGHTALYWYRQSLGQGPEFLIYFQGTGAADDSGLPNDRFFAVRPEGSVSTLKIQRTERGDSAVYLCASSRSGATVDEQFFGPGTRLTVL.

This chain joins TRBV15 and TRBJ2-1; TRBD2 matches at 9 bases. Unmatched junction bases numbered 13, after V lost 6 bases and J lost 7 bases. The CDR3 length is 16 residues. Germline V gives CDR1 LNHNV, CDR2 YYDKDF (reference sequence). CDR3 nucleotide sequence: TGTGCCACCAGAGCCACTTTAGCGGGAGTGGCGAATGAGCAGTTCTTC. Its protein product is CATRATLAGVANEQFF.

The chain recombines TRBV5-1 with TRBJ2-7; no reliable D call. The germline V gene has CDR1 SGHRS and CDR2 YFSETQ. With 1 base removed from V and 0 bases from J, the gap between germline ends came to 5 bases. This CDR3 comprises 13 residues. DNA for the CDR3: TGCGCCAGCAGCTTGACAGCCTCCTACGAGCAGTACTTC. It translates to CASSLTASYEQYF.

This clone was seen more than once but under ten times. The CDR3 is CACSTTDTQYF. The CDR3 nucleotides are TGTGCCTGTTCTACTACAGATACGCAGTATTTT. The chain uses TRBV30 and TRBJ2-3, with unresolved D. The CDR3 covers 11 residues. The V end was cut by 6 bases, the J end by 3 bases, with 7 bases between. The germline CDR1 and CDR2 sequences are GTSNPN and SVGIG (reference sequence).

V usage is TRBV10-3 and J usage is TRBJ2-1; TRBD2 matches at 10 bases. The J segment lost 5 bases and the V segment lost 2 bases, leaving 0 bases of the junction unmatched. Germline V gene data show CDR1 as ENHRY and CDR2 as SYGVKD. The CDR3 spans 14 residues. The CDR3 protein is CAISELAGDNEQFF. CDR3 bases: TGTGCCATCAGTGAGCTAGCGGGAGACAATGAGCAGTTCTTC.

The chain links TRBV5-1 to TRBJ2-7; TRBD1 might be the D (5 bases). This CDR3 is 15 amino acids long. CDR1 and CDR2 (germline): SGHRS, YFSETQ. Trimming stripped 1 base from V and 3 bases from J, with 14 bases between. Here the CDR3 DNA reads TGCGCCAGCAGCTTGACAGGTACACCCCGCTACGAGCAGTACTTC. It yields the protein CASSLTGTPRYEQYF.

This CDR3 is CAWGINEKLFF. The CDR3 nucleotides read TGTGCCTGGGGGATTAATGAAAAACTGTTTTTT. This sequence joins TRBV30 and TRBJ1-4; D gene ambiguous. Germline loops: CDR1 GTSNPN, CDR2 SVGIG (reference sequence). The CDR3 has 11 residues. V lost 5 bases, J lost 4 bases, and 5 bases lay in between. Full variable domain (rest looked up from reference TRBV30 and TRBJ1-4): SQTIHQWPATLVQPVGSPLSLECTVEGTSNPNLYWYRQAAGRGLQLLFYSVGIGQISSEVPQNLSASRPQDRQFILSSKKLLLSDSGFYLCAWGINEKLFFGSGTQLSVL.

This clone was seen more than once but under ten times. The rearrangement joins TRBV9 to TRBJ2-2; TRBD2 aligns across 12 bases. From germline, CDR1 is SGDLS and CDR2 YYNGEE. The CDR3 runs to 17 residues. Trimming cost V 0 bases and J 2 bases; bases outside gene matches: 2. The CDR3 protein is CASSVGLAGVNTGELFF. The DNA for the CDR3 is TGTGCCAGCAGCGTAGGACTAGCGGGAGTAAACACCGGGGAGCTGTTTTTT.

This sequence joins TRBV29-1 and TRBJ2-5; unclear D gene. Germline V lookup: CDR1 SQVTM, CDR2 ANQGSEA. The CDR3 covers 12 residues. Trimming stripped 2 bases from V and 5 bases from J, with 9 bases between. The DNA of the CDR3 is TGCAGCGTTGAACAGACCTCCGAGACCCAGTACTTC. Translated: CSVEQTSETQYF. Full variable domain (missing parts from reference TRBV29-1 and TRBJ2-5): SAVISQKPSRDICQRGTSLTIQCQVDSQVTMMFWYRQQPGQSLTLIATANQGSEATYESGFVIDKFPISRPNLTFSTLTVSNMSPEDSSIYLCSVEQTSETQYFGPGTRLLVL.

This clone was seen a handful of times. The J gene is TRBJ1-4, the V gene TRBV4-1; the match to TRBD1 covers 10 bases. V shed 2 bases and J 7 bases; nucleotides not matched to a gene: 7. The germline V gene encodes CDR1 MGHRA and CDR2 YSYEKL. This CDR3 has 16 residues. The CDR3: CASSQRGTGEGEKLFF. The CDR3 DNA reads TGCGCCAGCAGCCAACGGGGGACAGGGGAGGGTGAAAAACTGTTTTTT.

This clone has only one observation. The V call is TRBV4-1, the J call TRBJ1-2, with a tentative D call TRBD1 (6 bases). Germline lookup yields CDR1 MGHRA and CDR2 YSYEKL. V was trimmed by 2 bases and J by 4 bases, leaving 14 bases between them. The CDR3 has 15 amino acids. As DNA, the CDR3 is TGCGCCAGCAGCCAACCCACAGGGATCCCCTATGGCTACACCTTC. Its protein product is CASSQPTGIPYGYTF.